One sample yielded the 22 T cell receptor beta chains listed below, sequenced in a study of blood T cells in healthy people across ages. A J-beta primer mix and a sample-barcoded 5' primer were used in a second PCR of about 7 to 12 cycles. Using its own MiXCR run on the 5' RACE reads, TCRdb lists one record per CDR3 protein. The repertoire holds 1.5 million to 1.8 million distinct CDR3 sequences, with approximately 43% as singletons. The source material was blood. Source of these receptors: a young woman in good health.

The sample holds a few counts of this clonotype. J is TRBJ1-2 and V is TRBV20-1, with D uncertain. V shed 6 bases and J shed 2 bases, with 7 bases lying between them. The CDR3 loop spans 11 amino acids. The germline V gene encodes CDR1 DFQATT and CDR2 SNEGSKA (reference sequence). The CDR3 protein is CSATWNYGYTF. The CDR3, as DNA: TGCAGTGCCACGTGGAACTATGGCTACACCTTC.

This clonotype showed up just a few times. The rearrangement links TRBV2 to TRBJ2-1, with 9 bases matching TRBD2. J was trimmed by 3 bases and V by 6 bases; bases with no gene match: 6. Per germline, CDR1 SNHLY and CDR2 FYNNEI. The length of the CDR3 is 15 residues. The CDR3 nucleotides read TGTGCCAGCAGCGAGACTAGCGGAAACTACAATGAGCAGTTCTTC. It is translated as CASSETSGNYNEQFF.

This clonotype has more than one count but fewer than ten. This chain uses TRBV12-3 or TRBV12-4 with TRBJ2-7, with 8 nucleotides matching TRBD2. The J call may be incorrect, as the DNA end agrees better with TRBJ2-5. The CDR3 runs to 15 residues. In nucleotides, the CDR3 is TGTGCCAGCACCCTGAGCGGGGGTATTTTAGAGACCCAGTACTTC. Translated, it gives CASTLSGGILETQYF.

The chain carries TRBV20-1 and TRBJ2-1; D not resolved. Germline V gene lookup returns CDR1 DFQATT and CDR2 SNEGSKA (reference sequence). This CDR3 has 16 residues. Trimming left V 1 base short and J 0 bases short, with 13 bases between. The DNA for the CDR3 is TGCAGTGCTAGAGGAGGCGACACACCCTCCTACAATGAGCAGTTCTTC. This gives the protein CSARGGDTPSYNEQFF.

The rearrangement joins TRBV7-3 to TRBJ2-2; D ambiguous. Germline V gene data show CDR1 as SGHTA and CDR2 as FQGTGA. V was trimmed by 8 bases and J by 3 bases, leaving 7 bases between them. This CDR3 is 12 amino acids long. The CDR3 DNA follows: TGTGCCAGCCACGCCGACACCGGGGAGCTGTTTTTT. Amino acids: CASHADTGELFF.

This clonotype was detected a few times. CDR3 bases: TGTGCCAGCAGCAACCGTCCAGGCCTGGAAGAGACCCAGTACTTC. This sequence encodes CASSNRPGLEETQYF. The chain recombines TRBV11-2 with TRBJ2-5; D is unclear. This CDR3 spans 15 amino acids. V was clipped by 5 bases and J by 3 bases, with 16 bases between them. Germline CDR1 reads SGHAT; CDR2 reads FQNNGV.

The chain employs TRBV5-1 and TRBJ1-2; D remains ambiguous. This CDR3 comprises 16 residues. With 0 bases removed from V and 4 bases from J, the gap between germline ends came to 16 bases. The germline gives CDR1 SGHRS, CDR2 YFSETQ. The CDR3 DNA follows: TGCGCCAGCAGCTTGGGAACACTAGGGCGATCCTATGGCTACACCTTC. Its protein product is CASSLGTLGRSYGYTF.

CDR3 DNA sequence: TGTGCCAGCATCAGACGATCTTTTAGCACAGATACGCAGTATTTT. Its protein is CASIRRSFSTDTQYF. J is TRBJ2-3 and V is TRBV12-3 or TRBV12-4; D gene uncertain. This CDR3 comprises 15 residues. Between the trimmed V and J ends, which lost 7 bases and 0 bases, there was a span of 14 bases.

The rearrangement uses TRBV20-1 and TRBJ2-5, with 7 bases aligning to TRBD2. The assigned J gene may be wrong: the sequence end matches TRBJ2-7 better. This CDR3 spans 14 amino acids. Germline CDR1 DFQATT, CDR2 SNEGSKA (reference sequence). CDR3: CSATPHGGLDEQYF. CDR3 in DNA: TGCAGTGCTACTCCTCACGGGGGGTTGGACGAGCAGTACTTC.

CDR3 coding DNA: TGTGCCAGCAGCAAGGGACTAGTAGGCTACAATGAGCAGTTCTTC. It is translated as CASSKGLVGYNEQFF. The chain uses TRBV7-2 and TRBJ2-1; TRBD2 matches at 8 bases. Germline values: CDR1 SGHTA, CDR2 FQGNSA. V lost 5 bases, J lost 3 bases, and 6 bases stayed unmatched. This CDR3 region has 15 residues.

The V and J genes are TRBV6-2 or TRBV6-3 and TRBJ2-7; no firm D call. The germline gives CDR1 MNHEY, CDR2 SVGEGT. V was shortened by 7 bases and J by 3 bases, with 13 bases between the two germline ends. The CDR3 sequence is 13 residues long. Here the CDR3 reads CASTTERVYEQYF. DNA of the CDR3: TGTGCCAGCACCACGGAGCGAGTCTACGAGCAGTACTTC.

J is TRBJ2-5 and V is TRBV5-1, with a possible D match to TRBD1 (6 bases). Per the germline V gene, CDR1 is SGHRS and CDR2 is YFSETQ. This CDR3 spans 13 amino acids. Trimming took off 7 bases at V and 0 bases at J, with 10 bases between the two ends. The CDR3 coding sequence is TGCGCCAGCCGCCGGACAGACCAAGAGACCCAGTACTTC. Protein sequence: CASRRTDQETQYF.

A remark on this clonotype: This clone may be a read error of a much larger clone one base away. V usage is TRBV29-1 and J usage is TRBJ2-5; D unclear. The DNA end lines up better with TRBJ2-1; the J call may be wrong. Per germline, CDR1 SQVTM and CDR2 ANQGSEA. This CDR3 contains 10 residues. The CDR3 loop is CSVYQETQFF. The CDR3 bases are TGCAGCGTTTACCAAGAGACCCAGTTCTTC.

This clonotype was picked up one time. This chain uses TRBV15 with TRBJ1-4, with TRBD1 as a possible D gene (5 bases). CDR1 and CDR2 (germline): LNHNV, YYDKDF (reference sequence). This CDR3 contains 16 residues. The ends were cut back, 0 bases at V and 3 bases at J, with 11 bases in the middle. The CDR3 DNA sequence: TGTGCCACCAGCAGAGATGGGGGAATACCTAATGAAAAACTGTTTTTT. Residues: CATSRDGGIPNEKLFF.

This clonotype has a count of ten or more. The chain combines TRBV7-2 with TRBJ2-3; a weak D match, TRBD2 (6 bases). CDR1 is SGHTA and CDR2 is FQGNSA in the germline V gene. Trimming stripped 4 bases from V and 5 bases from J, with 13 bases between. The CDR3 is 14 amino acids. Here the CDR3 reads CASSSGGGLDTQYF. As DNA, the CDR3 is TGTGCCAGCAGCTCCGGCGGAGGGTTAGATACGCAGTATTTT. The full variable domain, completed using reference TRBV7-2 and TRBJ2-3, is GAGVSQSPSNKVTEKGKDVELRCDPISGHTALYWYRQSLGQGLEFLIYFQGNSAPDKSGLPSDRFSAERTGGSVSTLTIQRTQQEDSAVYLCASSSGGGLDTQYFGPGTRLTVL.

There are a few counts of this clonotype. The CDR3 DNA follows: TGTGCCAGCAGCGAACCCGGACACCCAAGTAAATATGGCTACACCTTC. Amino acid sequence: CASSEPGHPSKYGYTF. J is TRBJ1-2 and V is TRBV7-9; a possible D gene is TRBD1 (5 bases). The CDR3 spans 16 residues. The V end was cut by 5 bases, the J end by 5 bases, with 21 bases between. CDR1 and CDR2 (germline): SEHNR, FQNEAQ (reference sequence).

This clonotype has more than one count but fewer than ten. The chain recombines TRBV6-2 or TRBV6-3 with TRBJ1-2, with 7 bases identical to TRBD1. Germline V gene data show CDR1 as MNHEY and CDR2 as SVGEGT. This CDR3 contains 14 residues. V trimming: 2 bases; J trimming: 4 bases; junction bases outside the gene matches: 4. The CDR3 loop is CASSYRGQSYGYTF. In nucleotides, the CDR3 is TGTGCCAGCAGTTACAGGGGACAGTCCTATGGCTACACCTTC.

V is TRBV20-1 and J is TRBJ2-5, with 8 bases matching TRBD2. Trimming removed 5 bases from V and 11 bases from J; junction bases left unmatched: 7. The CDR3 covers 11 residues. CDR1 DFQATT and CDR2 SNEGSKA come from the germline V gene (reference sequence). The CDR3 bases are TGCAGTGCTCCCGCGCGGGGGGAGCAGTACTTC. This sequence encodes CSAPARGEQYF.

The sample holds a few counts of this clonotype. This chain uses TRBV28 with TRBJ1-1, with D possibly TRBD1 on 5 matching bases. V was clipped by 5 bases and J by 0 bases, with 13 bases between them. The CDR3 runs 15 residues. Looked up from germline, CDR1 is MDHEN and CDR2 is SYDVKM. This CDR3 reads CASSPRGPLNTEAFF. The CDR3 nucleotides are TGTGCCAGCAGTCCCCGGGGACCTTTGAACACTGAAGCTTTCTTT.

This clonotype occurred a few times. The V and J genes are TRBV15 and TRBJ1-2; D might be TRBD1 (6 bases). The V end was cut by 4 bases, the J end by 1 base, with 16 bases between. Germline loops: CDR1 LNHNV, CDR2 YYDKDF (reference sequence). The CDR3 sequence is 16 residues long. CDR3 loop: CATSKTRTAINYGYTF. For the CDR3, the DNA is TGTGCCACCAGCAAAACCAGGACAGCCATTAACTATGGCTACACCTTC.

This clonotype was seen more than once but under ten times. This chain joins TRBV4-1 and TRBJ2-3; weak D call: TRBD2 (6 bases). Trimming stripped 3 bases from V and 4 bases from J, with 14 bases between. The germline CDR1 and CDR2 sequences are MGHRA and YSYEKL. There are 15 residues in the CDR3. CDR3 sequence: CASSHETLASDTQYF. CDR3 DNA sequence: TGCGCCAGCAGCCACGAAACCCTAGCGTCAGATACGCAGTATTTT.

This sequence joins TRBV29-1 and TRBJ1-2; D uncertain. Trimming cost V 4 bases and J 2 bases, with 14 bases left between them. The germline gives CDR1 SQVTM, CDR2 ANQGSEA. The CDR3 is made up of 14 amino acids. The CDR3 reads CSVAHPSENYGYTF. CDR3 bases: TGCAGCGTTGCCCACCCCTCGGAGAACTATGGCTACACCTTC.